Each of the 7 T cell receptor beta chains below was sequenced from the same sample in a study of control samples from healthy donors and cancer patients. Clones were sequenced by immunoSEQ multiplex PCR, and TCRdb holds only the in-frame ones, with some missing. The sample consists of roughly 170,000 clones, over 80% of them appearing once. The sequenced material came from blood. The receptors here all came from a young man in good health.

The genes are TRBV12-3 or TRBV12-4 and TRBJ2-1, with no clear D. This CDR3 is built from 13 residues. Trimming pared 7 bases from V and 7 bases from J, leaving 14 bases between. This CDR3 is CASTHLLRNEQFF. CDR3 bases: TGTGCCAGCACCCACCTTTTGAGGAATGAGCAGTTCTTC.

A remark on this clone: This same CDR3 is encoded by further DNA sequences in the sample. The chain has TRBV6-2 or TRBV6-3 and TRBJ2-7, with D perhaps matching TRBD1 or TRBD2 (5 bases each). Germline V CDR1 and CDR2: MNHEY, SVGEGT. V was trimmed by 4 bases and J by 4 bases, leaving 11 bases between them. CDR3 length: 13 residues. The CDR3 DNA reads as TGTGCCAGCAGTTCGGGACCGATATACGAGCAGTACTTC. Protein sequence: CASSSGPIYEQYF.

The chain recombines TRBV3-1 (or the pseudogene TRBV3-2) with TRBJ2-2; D is possibly TRBD1 (5 bases). CDR1 and CDR2 (germline): LGHDT, YNNKEL (reference sequence). The V and J ends lost 1 base and 5 bases respectively, with 14 bases between them. The CDR3 loop spans 16 amino acids. The CDR3 loop reads CASSQVPGISTGELFF. In nucleotides, the CDR3 is TGTGCCAGCAGCCAAGTACCAGGGATTTCGACCGGGGAGCTGTTTTTT.

The rearrangement joins TRBV7-9 to TRBJ2-1; possibly TRBD1 or TRBD2 for D (5 bases each). Germline V gene sequence: CDR1 SEHNR, CDR2 FQNEAQ (reference sequence). The length of the CDR3 is 16 residues. Trimming left V 4 bases short and J 6 bases short, with 19 bases between. The CDR3: CASSYSGTPKGNEQFF. CDR3 coding DNA: TGTGCCAGCAGCTACTCCGGGACGCCGAAGGGCAATGAGCAGTTCTTC.

With regard to this clone: This CDR3 is also generated by other DNA sequences in the sample. The chain carries TRBV12-3 or TRBV12-4 and TRBJ2-2, with D possibly matching TRBD1 (6 bases). Trimming took 6 bases from V and 6 from J, leaving 8 bases between them. The CDR3 covers 12 residues. CDR3 nucleotides: TGTGCCAGCAGCCAGGGGCCCGGGGAGCTGTTTTTT. Its protein product is CASSQGPGELFF.

The rearrangement uses TRBV30 and TRBJ2-1, with 8 nucleotides matching TRBD2. The length of the CDR3 is 14 residues. Germline V gene sequence: CDR1 GTSNPN, CDR2 SVGIG (reference sequence). V shed 4 bases, J shed 3 bases, and the junction held 5 bases outside the gene matches. CDR3 region: CAWKVAGIYNEQFF. The CDR3 DNA reads as TGTGCCTGGAAGGTAGCGGGGATCTACAATGAGCAGTTCTTC.

The gene calls are TRBV6-5 and TRBJ1-4; 7 bases agree with TRBD1. The CDR3 totals 13 residues. Per germline, CDR1 MNHEY and CDR2 SVGAGI. V gave up 7 bases and J gave up 6 bases; unmatched junction bases: 5. The chain's CDR3 is CASIRTGDEKLFF. DNA for the CDR3: TGTGCCAGCATACGGACAGGAGATGAAAAACTGTTTTTT.